This T cell receptor beta chain is from a study of molecular identifiers for immune sequencing clone quantification. Germline V gene lookup returns CDR1 SGHAT and CDR2 FQNNGV. CDR3 length: 15 amino acids. The V end lost 3 bases, the J end lost 2 bases, and 12 bases lay between the germline ends. This clonotype was observed a few times. TCRdb redid the calling of the PCR reads with MiXCR, one entry per CDR3 protein. The sample lists around 480,000 distinct CDR3 sequences, about 20% occurring once. The sequencing sample was made of naive CD8+ T cells from blood, with Jurkat cell RNA spiked in. The subset: FACS-sorted CD8+CD4-CCR7+CD45RA+ naive T cells. This sequence joins TRBV11-2 and TRBJ2-3; either TRBD1 or TRBD2 may supply D (6 bases each). This TCR was recovered from a human donor in good health. Some libraries in this study had Jurkat cell RNA spiked in. The CDR3 DNA reads as TGTGCCAGCAGCTTCCGGGGGCGCTACACAGATACGCAGTATTTT. Translated: CASSFRGRYTDTQYF.